This T cell receptor (beta chain) was profiled in a study of chemoradiotherapy in HPV16-positive cancers. Overall study findings and caveats: Candidate HPV-specific clones and E7-related TCR motifs grew in tumor during treatment.

The method was immunoSEQ multiplex PCR; TCRdb's version includes in-frame clones alone and lacks a portion of them. The table lists over 35,000 clones, around 76% of them singletons. Turning to this clone: The antigen is not known.

The CDR3 spans 15 residues. Germline V lookup: CDR1 ENHRY, CDR2 SYGVKD. The V end was cut by 8 bases, the J end by 7 bases, with 23 bases between. Sequences were derived from blood, sampled from a patient who underwent chemoradiotherapy. This sequence was found in a human donor with HPV-associated anogenital cancer. The chain couples TRBV10-3 to TRBJ1-1; D gene uncertain. The CDR3 is CAIRYTQVAGGEAFF. CDR3 DNA: TGTGCCATCCGTTATACGCAGGTCGCGGGCGGTGAAGCTTTCTTT.